The 9 T cell receptor beta chains below were found in one sample sequenced in a study of OX40 agonist ivuxolimab in advanced cancers. Profiled with immunoSEQ multiplex PCR; TCRdb holds only in-frame clones, not every one. The table shows fewer than 90,000 clones, with roughly nine tenths occurring only once. The specimen comprised CD4+ or CD8+ T cells sorted from blood, sampled in a trial of the OX40 agonist ivuxolimab. These receptors all come from an adult with an advanced solid tumor such as melanoma, head and neck, liver or kidney cancer.

This clone was picked up a small number of times. The chain recombines TRBV14 with TRBJ2-1; D may be TRBD2 (6 bases). V shed 1 base and J shed 9 bases, with 13 bases lying between them. From germline, CDR1 is SGHDN and CDR2 FVKESK. The CDR3 is 14 residues long. CDR3 sequence reads: CASSQVYGGSEQFF. For the CDR3, the DNA is TGTGCCAGCAGCCAAGTATATGGGGGGAGTGAGCAGTTCTTC.

This chain joins TRBV2 and TRBJ2-2; TRBD2 agrees at 11 bases. The CDR3 is made up of 13 amino acids. CDR1 and CDR2 (germline): SNHLY, FYNNEI. Unmatched junction bases numbered 2, after V lost 8 bases and J lost 6 bases. CDR3 sequence (DNA): TGTGCCAGCCTAGCGGGAGGAGCCGGGGAGCTGTTTTTT. Protein: CASLAGGAGELFF.

The CDR3 loop is CASTITERTEAFF. The CDR3 DNA follows: TGTGCCAGCACCATAACGGAGAGGACTGAAGCTTTCTTT. V is TRBV6-1 and J is TRBJ1-1; D is unclear. Trimming left V 7 bases short and J 5 bases short, with 14 bases between. The germline V gene encodes CDR1 MNHNS and CDR2 SASEGT. There are 13 residues in the CDR3.

This chain uses TRBV10-3 with TRBJ2-1, with D tentatively TRBD2 (5 bases). Deletions cut 6 bases from V and 4 bases from J, with 7 bases between. Per the germline V gene, CDR1 is ENHRY and CDR2 is SYGVKD. This CDR3 has 12 amino acids. CDR3 region: CAIRREYNEQFF. The CDR3 coding sequence is TGTGCCATCAGGAGGGAGTACAATGAGCAGTTCTTC.

V is TRBV5-5 and J is TRBJ2-4, with a tentative D call TRBD2 (6 bases). V gave up 0 bases and J gave up 5 bases, with 12 bases separating them. Germline loops: CDR1 SGHKS, CDR2 YYEKEE (reference sequence). The CDR3 is 15 residues long. CDR3 region: CASSLGGTNQNIQYF. CDR3 DNA: TGTGCCAGCAGCTTGGGCGGGACGAATCAAAACATTCAGTACTTC.

The sample holds one count of this clone. The chain is built from TRBV5-6 and TRBJ2-3, with a weak D call TRBD1 (6 bases). This CDR3 comprises 13 residues. CDR1 SGHDT and CDR2 YYEEEE come from the germline V gene. With 4 bases removed from V and 8 bases from J, the gap between germline ends came to 14 bases. The CDR3: CASSLPGAGTQYF. The CDR3 DNA reads as TGTGCCAGCAGCCTCCCAGGGGCGGGTACGCAGTATTTT.

This chain uses TRBV6-5 with TRBJ2-1; TRBD1 matches 9 bases. Trimming at V came to 6 bases and at J to 5 bases, leaving 5 bases not matched to a gene. CDR1 MNHEY and CDR2 SVGAGI come from the germline V gene. The CDR3 is 14 residues long. DNA for the CDR3: TGTGCCAGCAGGATGGGGACAGGGAACAATGAGCAGTTCTTC. Translating it yields CASRMGTGNNEQFF.

The chain couples TRBV11-2 to TRBJ1-1, with D possibly being TRBD1 (5 bases). V dropped 1 base and J dropped 9 bases, with 6 bases sitting between them. The CDR3 loop spans 11 amino acids. CDR1 SGHAT and CDR2 FQNNGV come from the germline V gene. CDR3 amino acids: CASSLGQKAFF. The DNA of the CDR3 is TGTGCCAGCAGCTTAGGACAGAAAGCTTTCTTT.

The CDR3 DNA follows: TGCGCCAGCAGCTGGACCGATACTAGCGGGCGGCACAATGAGCAGTTCTTC. Amino acids: CASSWTDTSGRHNEQFF. The V gene is TRBV5-1, the J gene TRBJ2-1; TRBD2 matches at 9 bases. The CDR3 runs to 17 residues. Germline-derived CDR1 and CDR2 are SGHRS and YFSETQ. V was clipped by 3 bases and J by 5 bases; unmatched bases: 12.